The 26 T cell receptor beta chains presented below share a single source sample, sequenced in a study of blood T cell repertoires in COVID-19. Here immunoSEQ multiplex PCR was the method, and the copy in TCRdb shows in-frame clones only, minus some. This table holds about 110,000 clones, about 88% found once. Sequenced material: peripheral blood. The receptors stem from a woman in her sixties or seventies who had recovered from COVID-19.

The V gene is TRBV27, the J gene TRBJ2-3; 7 nucleotides agree with TRBD1. The CDR3 runs 15 residues. V dropped 4 bases and J dropped 2; count of bases not matched to a gene: 6. The germline gives CDR1 MNHEY, CDR2 SMNVEV (reference sequence). As DNA, the CDR3 is TGTGCCAGCAGTTCCGGACAGGAGATCACAGATACGCAGTATTTT. This codes for CASSSGQEITDTQYF.

The chain links TRBV18 to TRBJ2-3, with unresolved D. The V gene lost 7 bases and the J gene lost 0 bases, with 8 bases spanning the gap. The CDR3 has 13 amino acids. The germline V gene encodes CDR1 KGHSH and CDR2 LQKENI. The CDR3 DNA reads TGTGCCAGCTGGATGGGCAGCACAGATACGCAGTATTTT. It encodes CASWMGSTDTQYF.

The rearrangement uses TRBV9 and TRBJ2-7; 9 bases match TRBD2. Germline CDR1 reads SGDLS; CDR2 reads YYNGEE. There are 15 residues in the CDR3. V lost 4 bases and J lost 3; bases outside the gene matches: 8. The CDR3 DNA reads as TGTGCCAGCAGCTTTGGGACTAGCTTACTCTACGAGCAGTACTTC. This codes for CASSFGTSLLYEQYF.

V and J are TRBV28 and TRBJ2-1; no reliable D call. The V and J ends lost 3 bases and 8 bases respectively, with 11 bases between them. This CDR3 region has 13 residues. CDR1 MDHEN and CDR2 SYDVKM come from the germline V gene. The CDR3, as DNA: TGTGCCAGCAGTTTTTCCCCCCTATATGAGCAGTTCTTC. This sequence encodes CASSFSPLYEQFF.

J is TRBJ2-2 and V is TRBV20-1, with 9 bases identical to TRBD1. After removal of 3 bases from V and 6 bases from J, the junction contained 2 bases not matched to a gene. Germline V CDR1 and CDR2: DFQATT, SNEGSKA (reference sequence). The CDR3 loop spans 13 amino acids. CDR3 loop: CSASDRGAGELFF. The DNA for the CDR3 is TGCAGTGCTAGTGACAGGGGGGCCGGGGAGCTGTTTTTT.

This clone occurred once. The rearrangement uses TRBV10-3 and TRBJ2-5, with 12 positions matching TRBD2. V trimming: 6 bases; J trimming: 3 bases; junction bases outside the gene matches: 5. This CDR3 comprises 15 residues. From germline, CDR1 is ENHRY and CDR2 SYGVKD. As DNA, the CDR3 is TGTGCCATCAGCCCCGCTAGCGGGGGGGAAGAGACCCAGTACTTC. Translated, it gives CAISPASGGEETQYF.

The genes are TRBV19 and TRBJ2-4; a weak D match, TRBD1 (6 bases). The CDR3 covers 13 residues. V lost 7 bases to trimming and J lost 3 bases, with 10 bases between them. Germline V gene lookup returns CDR1 LNHDA and CDR2 SQIVND (reference sequence). The CDR3 nucleotides are TGTGCCAGTACAGGGGTATTCAAAAACATTCAGTACTTC. This codes for CASTGVFKNIQYF.

This clone came up a few times. V gene TRBV9 combines with J gene TRBJ2-7; 7 bases map to TRBD1. V shed 0 bases and J 3 bases; nucleotides not matched to a gene: 9. This CDR3 has 16 residues. Germline CDR1 and CDR2: SGDLS and YYNGEE. Here the CDR3 reads CASSVGRTGGYYEQYF. As DNA, the CDR3 is TGTGCCAGCAGCGTAGGTCGGACAGGCGGGTACTACGAGCAGTACTTC.

V gene TRBV21-1 combines with J gene TRBJ1-2. TRBV21-1 is flagged as a pseudogene. This CDR3 has 15 amino acids. The CDR3 DNA is TGTGCCAGCAGCCAAATACTTTTAGCTAACTATGGCTACACCTTC. Protein: CASSQILLANYGYTF.

The V call is TRBV4-3, the J call TRBJ2-7; maybe TRBD2 (6 bases). The CDR3 loop spans 16 amino acids. V shed 3 bases and J shed 3 bases, with 18 bases lying between them. Looked up from germline, CDR1 is LGHNA and CDR2 is YSLEER. The CDR3 DNA follows: TGCGCCAGCAGCCATGGCCGGGACTTAACATACTACGAGCAGTACTTC. Its protein product is CASSHGRDLTYYEQYF.

This clone has just one count. The chain employs TRBV18 and TRBJ1-2; D gene uncertain. Germline V gene lookup returns CDR1 KGHSH and CDR2 LQKENI. Trimming cost V 5 bases and J 4 bases, with 11 bases left between them. This CDR3 spans 13 amino acids. The CDR3 nucleotides are TGTGCCAGCTCATTTTATTCCTCCTATGGCTACACCTTC. It yields the protein CASSFYSSYGYTF.

V and J are TRBV28 and TRBJ1-5; maybe TRBD1 (5 bases). Germline-derived CDR1 and CDR2 are MDHEN and SYDVKM. This CDR3 is 15 amino acids long. Trimming pared 2 bases from V and 2 bases from J, leaving 10 bases between. The CDR3 DNA is TGTGCCAGCAGTTTAGGCCAACAGGGCAATCAGCCCCAGCATTTT. It translates to CASSLGQQGNQPQHF.

This rearrangement joins TRBV9 to TRBJ2-4; TRBD1 agrees at 9 bases. V dropped 4 bases and J dropped 4; count of bases not matched to a gene: 3. Germline-derived CDR1 and CDR2 are SGDLS and YYNGEE. The CDR3 contains 14 residues. The CDR3 protein is CASSPGQGKNIQYF. Written as DNA, the CDR3 is TGTGCCAGCAGCCCCGGACAGGGGAAAAACATTCAGTACTTC. The whole variable domain, remainder taken from reference TRBV9 and TRBJ2-4, is DSGVTQTPKHLITATGQRVTLRCSPRSGDLSVYWYQQSLDQGLQFLIQYYNGEERAKGNILERFSAQQFPDLHSELNLSSLELGDSALYFCASSPGQGKNIQYFGAGTRLSVL.

With regard to this clone: Other DNA sequences in the same sample also yield this CDR3. The V and J genes are TRBV30 and TRBJ2-3; D unresolved. This CDR3 has 13 amino acids. Germline V gene lookup returns CDR1 GTSNPN and CDR2 SVGIG (reference sequence). Trimming pared 0 bases from V and 2 bases from J, leaving 6 bases between. CDR3 bases: TGTGCCTGGAGTGTCCGGGTCACAGATACGCAGTATTTT. This translates into CAWSVRVTDTQYF.

The CDR3 sequence: CASSKGFLARGYYEQYF. The CDR3 bases are TGTGCCAGCAGCAAGGGATTCTTAGCGAGGGGGTACTACGAGCAGTACTTC. The chain recombines TRBV21-1 with TRBJ2-7; TRBD1, the table's D call, lacks a check against the DNA. TRBV21-1 is described as a pseudogene. The CDR3 runs to 17 residues.

The chain carries TRBV7-3 and TRBJ2-1; 9 bases align to TRBD1. Germline V gene lookup returns CDR1 SGHTA and CDR2 FQGTGA. The CDR3 covers 13 residues. V gave up 2 bases and J gave up 12 bases; unmatched junction bases: 5. In nucleotides, the CDR3 is TGTGCCAGCAGCTTAGGGCCGGACAGGGGGCAGTTCTTC. It translates to CASSLGPDRGQFF.

V is TRBV6-6 and J is TRBJ1-4; 8 nucleotides line up with TRBD1. This CDR3 has 16 residues. The J segment lost 4 bases and the V segment lost 5 bases, leaving 9 bases of the junction unmatched. CDR1 and CDR2 (germline): MNHNY, SVGAGI (reference sequence). CDR3 DNA sequence: TGTGCCAGCAGTACCCATCAGGGGGCGGGTAATGAAAAACTGTTTTTT. Amino acid sequence: CASSTHQGAGNEKLFF.

The chain joins TRBV6-5 to TRBJ2-5; D remains unclear. The CDR3 is 12 residues long. CDR1 and CDR2 (germline): MNHEY, SVGAGI. Trimming stripped 4 bases from V and 7 bases from J, with 10 bases between. CDR3 nucleotide sequence: TGTGCCAGCAGTTCTGGCCGGGTGACCCAGTACTTC. It is translated as CASSSGRVTQYF.

This clone was recorded once. The CDR3 DNA is TGTGCCAGCAGGGGATCGACTAGCGGGTTCAGCACAGATACGCAGTATTTT. Translation gives CASRGSTSGFSTDTQYF. The genes are TRBV28 and TRBJ2-3, with 10 positions matching TRBD2. The CDR3 has 17 residues. The V segment lost 6 bases and the J segment 0 bases; nucleotides outside the gene matches: 9. Germline CDR1 MDHEN, CDR2 SYDVKM.

The chain has TRBV30 and TRBJ1-1; 7 nucleotides line up with TRBD1. Germline V gene lookup returns CDR1 GTSNPN and CDR2 SVGIG (reference sequence). The ends lost 4 bases at V and 0 bases at J; junction bases unmatched: 2. The CDR3 loop spans 13 amino acids. CDR3 nucleotide sequence: TGTGCCTGGACTACAGGGGTGAACACTGAAGCTTTCTTT. It translates to CAWTTGVNTEAFF. Based on the CDR3 plus reference TRBV30 and TRBJ1-1, the full variable domain is SQTIHQWPATLVQPVGSPLSLECTVEGTSNPNLYWYRQAAGRGLQLLFYSVGIGQISSEVPQNLSASRPQDRQFILSSKKLLLSDSGFYLCAWTTGVNTEAFFGQGTRLTVV.

This rearrangement joins TRBV28 to TRBJ1-1, with 8 bases fitting TRBD1. CDR1 is MDHEN, CDR2 SYDVKM, per germline. With V trimmed by 1 base and J by 11 bases, 12 bases remained unmatched. This CDR3 comprises 15 residues. The CDR3 region has the DNA TGTGCCAGCAGTTTATATGGCAGGGGGCGAATTTATGCTTTCTTT. Translating gives CASSLYGRGRIYAFF.

The V call is TRBV4-3, the J call TRBJ2-1, with 7 bases fitting TRBD1. This CDR3 has 14 amino acids. Trimming cost V 3 bases and J 3 bases; bases outside gene matches: 2. Germline lookup yields CDR1 LGHNA and CDR2 YSLEER. CDR3 residues: CASSQTGFYNEQFF. CDR3 DNA: TGCGCCAGCAGCCAGACAGGGTTCTACAATGAGCAGTTCTTC.

The J gene is TRBJ1-6, the V gene TRBV9, with unresolved D. CDR1 is SGDLS and CDR2 is YYNGEE in the germline V gene. V was shortened by 1 base and J by 6 bases, with 8 bases between the two germline ends. This CDR3 comprises 14 residues. The CDR3, as DNA: TGTGCCAGCAGCGTATCGGCAGGTAATTCACCCCTCCACTTT. It encodes CASSVSAGNSPLHF.

The V gene is TRBV9, the J gene TRBJ2-2, with TRBD2 matching over 13 bases. The J segment lost 2 bases and the V segment lost 4 bases, leaving 8 bases of the junction unmatched. Germline V gene sequence: CDR1 SGDLS, CDR2 YYNGEE. CDR3 length: 18 amino acids. CDR3 loop: CASSPRLAGGLNTGELFF. CDR3 bases: TGTGCCAGCAGCCCCCGACTAGCGGGGGGCCTAAACACCGGGGAGCTGTTTTTT.

The J gene is TRBJ2-7, the V gene TRBV6-6; 10 bases align to TRBD2. The CDR3 runs 14 residues. J gave up 2 bases and V 5 bases, and 3 bases lay outside the gene matches. The germline gives CDR1 MNHNY, CDR2 SVGAGI (reference sequence). The CDR3 loop reads CASSLAGDTYEQYF. DNA for the CDR3: TGTGCCAGCAGTCTAGCGGGAGATACCTACGAGCAGTACTTC.

This clone was observed a few times. The chain combines TRBV4-1 with TRBJ2-7, with D maybe TRBD2 (7 bases). The germline V and J ends were trimmed by 5 bases and 3 bases, with 14 bases remaining between them. This CDR3 contains 14 residues. Germline CDR1 reads MGHRA; CDR2 reads YSYEKL. CDR3 protein: CASSERDTDYEQYF. The CDR3 nucleotides read TGCGCCAGCAGCGAGCGGGACACTGACTACGAGCAGTACTTC.